Below are 19 T cell receptor beta chains sequenced from a single sample in a study of blood T cell repertoires in COVID-19. Repertoires were generated with immunoSEQ multiplex PCR, while TCRdb's copy carries only in-frame clones and drops some. There are 250,000 to 300,000 clones in the sample; 80% to 90% occur only once, and under 2.5% lies in the top ten. Sequencing input: PBMCs or T cells enriched from blood (not recorded which). These receptor sequences come from a woman between 45 and 60 years old who had recovered from COVID-19.

The chain links TRBV5-1 to TRBJ2-2; TRBD1 agrees at 7 bases. CDR3 length: 15 residues. Per germline, CDR1 SGHRS and CDR2 YFSETQ. The ends lost 4 bases at V and 7 bases at J; junction bases unmatched: 10. CDR3 in amino acids: CASSPDGTASGELFF. The CDR3 nucleotides read TGCGCCAGCAGCCCTGATGGGACAGCTAGCGGGGAGCTGTTTTTT.

The chain employs TRBV9 and TRBJ2-7, with TRBD2 matching over 12 bases. This CDR3 has 14 residues. V lost 3 bases to trimming and J lost 7 bases; unmatched junction nucleotides: 5. In germline, CDR1 is SGDLS, CDR2 YYNGEE. The CDR3 DNA is TGTGCCAGCAGCGCTAGCGGGAGGGCCGGGGAGCAGTACTTC. Residues: CASSASGRAGEQYF. The entire variable domain, with the rest obtained from reference TRBV9 and TRBJ2-7, is as follows: DSGVTQTPKHLITATGQRVTLRCSPRSGDLSVYWYQQSLDQGLQFLIQYYNGEERAKGNILERFSAQQFPDLHSELNLSSLELGDSALYFCASSASGRAGEQYFGPGTRLTVT.

The chain carries TRBV12-3 or TRBV12-4 and TRBJ1-1; 7 bases match TRBD1. This CDR3 spans 13 amino acids. Trimming cost V 6 bases and J 8 bases; bases outside gene matches: 9. The CDR3 DNA sequence: TGTGCCAGCAGCAGATCAACAGGGGCCGAAGCTTTCTTT. It encodes CASSRSTGAEAFF.

The chain recombines TRBV19 with TRBJ1-5; no clear D gene. The CDR3 extends over 13 amino acids. V was clipped by 2 bases and J by 6 bases, with 8 bases between them. Looked up from germline, CDR1 is LNHDA and CDR2 is SQIVND (reference sequence). Here the CDR3 reads CASSIRGRQPQHF. The CDR3 nucleotides read TGTGCCAGTAGTATAAGAGGGCGTCAGCCCCAGCATTTT.

This clone was seen more than once but under ten times. This chain links TRBV28 with TRBJ1-2; D might be TRBD1 (6 bases). The CDR3 runs to 13 residues. Trimming took 3 bases from V and 3 from J, leaving 8 bases between them. The germline gives CDR1 MDHEN, CDR2 SYDVKM. This CDR3 reads CASSLTGHYGYTF. In DNA, the CDR3 is TGTGCCAGCAGTTTGACAGGCCACTATGGCTACACCTTC.

The genes are TRBV5-1 and TRBJ1-1; 10 bases agree with TRBD1. Per germline, CDR1 SGHRS and CDR2 YFSETQ. V shed 4 bases, J shed 2 bases, and the junction held 5 bases outside the gene matches. The CDR3 runs 15 residues. CDR3 protein: CASSRRQGANTEAFF. Written as DNA, the CDR3 is TGCGCCAGCAGCAGGAGACAGGGGGCAAACACTGAAGCTTTCTTT.

The chain has TRBV24-1 and TRBJ2-7; D gene ambiguous. V was clipped by 4 bases and J by 2 bases, with 8 bases between them. The germline V gene encodes CDR1 KGHDR and CDR2 SFDVKD. This CDR3 is built from 13 residues. The CDR3 DNA sequence: TGTGCCACCAGTGACCCCCAGACCTACGAGCAGTACTTC. Protein product: CATSDPQTYEQYF.

About this clone itself: Other DNA sequences of this sample code for an identical CDR3. The chain is built from TRBV30 and TRBJ1-5; 8 bases map to TRBD1. The V segment lost 3 bases and the J segment 4 bases; nucleotides outside the gene matches: 2. The CDR3 has 13 residues. Germline V gives CDR1 GTSNPN, CDR2 SVGIG (reference sequence). The CDR3 spells CAWSGQGNQPQHF. For the CDR3, the DNA is TGTGCCTGGAGCGGACAGGGAAATCAGCCCCAGCATTTT.

This clone was counted between two and nine times. The V call is TRBV10-3, the J call TRBJ2-6, with 11 bases matching TRBD1. With 5 bases clipped from V and 4 bases from J, the junction kept 10 bases outside the gene matches. This CDR3 comprises 18 residues. CDR1 and CDR2 from the germline V gene are ENHRY and SYGVKD. CDR3 DNA sequence: TGTGCCATCAGTAAAGTCCGGGACAGGGGGACGGGGGCCAACGTCCTGACTTTC. Amino acids: CAISKVRDRGTGANVLTF.

This clone was seen only a few times. The chain employs TRBV29-1 and TRBJ1-2; D is perhaps TRBD1 (6 bases). The V gene lost 1 base and the J gene lost 2 bases, with 17 bases spanning the gap. CDR3 length equals 16 residues. The germline CDR1 and CDR2 sequences are SQVTM and ANQGSEA. Here the CDR3 DNA reads TGCAGCGTTGAAGGGGCGGTAAAGGGGGAGAACTATGGCTACACCTTC. Translated, it gives CSVEGAVKGENYGYTF.

This chain links TRBV11-2 with TRBJ2-7; 8 positions match TRBD2. Looked up from germline, CDR1 is SGHAT and CDR2 is FQNNGV. The trim removed 6 bases at V and 7 bases at J, leaving 20 bases unmatched. CDR3 length: 17 amino acids. The CDR3 is CASSPRGAGLGLSEQYF. CDR3 in DNA: TGTGCCAGCAGTCCTAGAGGGGCGGGACTAGGCCTAAGTGAGCAGTACTTC.

The V gene is TRBV2, the J gene TRBJ2-2, with 11 bases lining up with TRBD2. CDR1 SNHLY and CDR2 FYNNEI come from the germline V gene. The ends lost 6 bases at V and 5 bases at J; junction bases unmatched: 5. The CDR3 contains 15 residues. This CDR3 reads CASRSTSGRTGELFF. The CDR3 DNA sequence: TGTGCCAGCAGGTCTACTAGCGGGAGAACCGGGGAGCTGTTTTTT.

The chain employs TRBV28 and TRBJ1-1; D unresolved. Germline CDR1 MDHEN, CDR2 SYDVKM. Trimming removed 3 bases from V and 1 base from J, with 9 bases in between. CDR3 size: 14 residues. The CDR3 is CASSFRIKNTEAFF. The CDR3 region has the DNA TGTGCCAGCAGTTTTAGAATAAAGAACACTGAAGCTTTCTTT. Filled out from reference TRBV28 and TRBJ1-1, the complete variable domain reads DVKVTQSSRYLVKRTGEKVFLECVQDMDHENMFWYRQDPGLGLRLIYFSYDVKMKEKGDIPEGYSVSREKKERFSLILESASTNQTSMYLCASSFRIKNTEAFFGQGTRLTVV.

CDR3 DNA sequence: TGTGCCAGCAGTTCCCCGGGTCAGCCCCAGCATTTT. Residues: CASSSPGQPQHF. This sequence joins TRBV28 and TRBJ1-5; D not certain. From germline, CDR1 is MDHEN and CDR2 SYDVKM. V lost 4 bases and J lost 6, with 7 bases in between. This CDR3 region has 12 residues.

In DNA form, the CDR3 reads TGTGCCAGCAGCTCCACCCTGGGGGCTGGTGGAAACACCATATATTTT. Its translation is CASSSTLGAGGNTIYF. The V call is TRBV7-9, the J call TRBJ1-3; D is perhaps TRBD1 (6 bases). The germline V gene has CDR1 SEHNR and CDR2 FQNEAQ (reference sequence). The V end was cut by 4 bases, the J end by 3 bases, with 16 bases between. The CDR3 sequence is 16 residues long.

The chain employs TRBV7-9 and TRBJ1-5, with 10 bases matching TRBD1. The germline CDR1 and CDR2 sequences are SEHNR and FQNEAQ (reference sequence). The CDR3 contains 15 residues. V lost 8 bases and J lost 7; bases outside the gene matches: 11. CDR3 coding DNA: TGTGCCAGCTTTGGGGGACAGGGGAAAGGACAGCCCCAGCATTTT. It codes for CASFGGQGKGQPQHF.

In DNA, the CDR3 is TGCGCCAGCAGTGGGAGCGGGCCTAGCACAGATACGCAGTATTTT. This sequence encodes CASSGSGPSTDTQYF. The chain employs TRBV5-1 and TRBJ2-3; D possibly corresponds to TRBD2 (6 bases). CDR3 length: 15 residues. V gave up 5 bases and J gave up 0 bases, with 13 bases separating them. Germline assignment: CDR1 SGHRS and CDR2 YFSETQ.

The chain carries TRBV20-1 and TRBJ2-1; 9 nucleotides align to TRBD2. This CDR3 region has 16 residues. Germline V gene lookup returns CDR1 DFQATT and CDR2 SNEGSKA (reference sequence). The J segment lost 1 base and the V segment lost 3 bases, leaving 7 bases of the junction unmatched. The CDR3 loop reads CSASLREGLSYNEQFF. CDR3 coding DNA: TGCAGTGCTAGTTTGCGGGAGGGCCTGTCCTACAATGAGCAGTTCTTC.

This clone was found once. V is TRBV19 and J is TRBJ1-1, with TRBD1 as a possible D gene (5 bases). Germline assignment: CDR1 LNHDA and CDR2 SQIVND (reference sequence). Trimming removed 3 bases from V and 0 bases from J, with 8 bases in between. The CDR3 sequence is 14 residues long. CDR3 loop: CASSIPGLNTEAFF. The CDR3 DNA reads TGTGCCAGTAGTATTCCAGGGTTGAACACTGAAGCTTTCTTT.